This is a list of T cell receptor beta chains from one sample in a study of blood T cell repertoires in COVID-19. Some clones are missing from TCRdb's copy, which holds only in-frame ones; the method was immunoSEQ multiplex PCR. The sample has about 250,000 clones, roughly 85% seen once. Sample: PBMCs or T cells enriched from blood (not recorded which). Receptor source: a woman aged 50 to 60 with acute COVID-19. Both conserved end residues are trimmed from each CDR3. Each record gives: D gene, V gene, clone size, CDR3 protein. The D gene is left open where the match is weak. The listing skips clone size in some rows; elsewhere it reads once, few, many or a size class.

NA	TRBV4-2	NA	ASSQDQGSAEAF
NA	TRBV19	NA	ASSIGGYGGTEAF
TRBD1	TRBV5-6	NA	ASSRGQGGNYGYT
NA	TRBV4-2	NA	ASSQDEGEDPLISGNTIY
TRBD1	TRBV19	NA	ASSPGQGVNYEQY
TRBD2	TRBV9	NA	ASSAGGANTGELF
NA	TRBV6-2/TRBV6-3	few	ASSSGLRLTY
TRBD1	TRBV3-1/TRBV3-2	NA	ASSQPGQAIYEQY
TRBD1	TRBV12-3/TRBV12-4	NA	ASSTGGDGYT
TRBD2	TRBV3-1/TRBV3-2	NA	ASSQVAGEGIQY
NA	TRBV7-2	NA	ASSLPVRNEQF
NA	TRBV20-1	NA	SAIGPRKLF
NA	TRBV9	few	ASSVGGSGPQH
NA	TRBV4-3	NA	ASSQVWASEAF
NA	TRBV15	NA	ATSRDEGRETQY
NA	TRBV11-3	NA	ASSPSRGAGNTIY
TRBD2	TRBV9	NA	ASSVEDGGYQETQY
NA	TRBV5-1	NA	ASSLSVSVSYNEQF
TRBD1	TRBV19	once	ASSTRGRGIYGYT
TRBD2	TRBV5-1	NA	ASSLDGLAMNTGELF
NA	TRBV30	NA	AWSASGRSYGYT
TRBD1	TRBV6-5	NA	ASNTDRGNSPLH
NA	TRBV2	NA	ASSEWGGALQETQY
TRBD1	TRBV9	NA	ASSPRDRAEKLF
NA	TRBV27	NA	ASSFSGTDYEQY
TRBD1	TRBV3-1/TRBV3-2	NA	ASSTDHYRGSSTDTQY
TRBD2	TRBV12-5	NA	ASGLPRLAGGPKTQY
TRBD2	TRBV11-2	NA	ASSLVGSGGSETQY
NA	TRBV12-5	NA	ASGFDNEQF
TRBD1	TRBV11-2	NA	ATQEGRTGISTEAF
NA	TRBV7-9	NA	ASSSPLGAPHGYT
TRBD1	TRBV6-5	NA	ASRGQGNTGELF
NA	TRBV4-2	NA	ASSQVKAGEKLF
NA	TRBV5-1	NA	ASSLVAGANVLT
TRBD1	TRBV29-1	NA	SANGQGADTQY
TRBD1	TRBV27	NA	ASSHRGHSTEAF
NA	TRBV9	NA	ASSVDPGLRGYT
NA	TRBV7-6	once	ASSQGTDTQY
TRBD1	TRBV6-2/TRBV6-3	NA	ASSSTGQGTGQPQH
NA	TRBV19	NA	ASSPPGAEGLNIQY
NA	TRBV3-1/TRBV3-2	NA	ASSQGGGVETQY
TRBD1	TRBV10-3	NA	AISAISGQGVAEAF
TRBD1	TRBV19	NA	ASSIGTGHYGYT
TRBD1	TRBV5-4	NA	ASSIVTGGNGYT
NA	TRBV7-2	NA	ASSHPQAFCNQPQH
NA	TRBV18	NA	ASSTGGLGNTIY
TRBD1	TRBV19	NA	ASTGDRDSATNEKLF
NA	TRBV12-3/TRBV12-4	NA	ASSYRVPYGYT